This entry lists 22 T cell receptor beta chains sequenced from one sample in a study of CXCR3-negative and CXCR3-positive naive CD8 T cells. Study results and limitations: Comparison of naive cells showed more hydrophobic TRB CDR3s in CXCR3-positive than in CXCR3-negative naive cells.

Antigens for these TCRs are unknown. 5' RACE that incorporated UMI labels was used to prepare the TRB cDNA libraries. TCRdb re-called the 5' RACE reads and gives one entry per CDR3 protein, without DNA. This sample's table reports around 60,000 distinct CDR3 sequences. The sample taken for sequencing was naive CXCR3+ CD8+ T cells from blood. Subset meaning: CD45RO-CCR7+CD27+CD95- naive CD8+ T cells expressing CXCR3 (TNR3+). The receptors here all came from a human donor in good health. Some clones in this sample may be carry-over from other donors' samples.

The rearrangement links TRBV6-2 or TRBV6-3 to TRBJ1-5; absent DNA, TCRdb's TRBD1 call cannot be checked. The CDR3 is made up of 13 amino acids. CDR1 is MNHEY and CDR2 is SVGEGT in the germline V gene. CDR3 loop: CASRDRGNQPQHF.

The chain joins TRBV11-2 to TRBJ2-7. Germline lookup yields CDR1 SGHAT and CDR2 FQNNGV. The CDR3 contains 11 residues. The CDR3 protein is CASSAPYEQYF.

V gene TRBV11-2 combines with J gene TRBJ2-7; the TCRdb call, TRBD1, lacks DNA for checking. Germline V gives CDR1 SGHAT, CDR2 FQNNGV. The CDR3 is made up of 13 amino acids. CDR3 loop: CASSLVDRGLLYF.

This chain uses TRBV28 with TRBJ2-4; TCRdb picks TRBD2, but there is no DNA to check that call. The CDR3 runs 16 residues. CDR1 is MDHEN, CDR2 SYDVKM, per germline. CDR3 amino acids: CASSLGGGLAKNIQYF.

The rearrangement links TRBV27 to TRBJ1-5. Germline lookup yields CDR1 MNHEY and CDR2 SMNVEV (reference sequence). The CDR3 sequence is 12 residues long. The CDR3 loop reads CASSFSNQPQHF.

The rearrangement links TRBV23-1 to TRBJ1-5; TCRdb proposes TRBD1, but this gene call is untestable without DNA. TRBV23-1 is noted as an ORF with a role that remains uncertain. The CDR3 sequence is 14 residues long. The CDR3 loop reads CASRPPDSNQPQHF.

This CDR3 is CASSSRTVGTDTQYF. The chain carries TRBV27 and TRBJ2-3. From germline, CDR1 is MNHEY and CDR2 SMNVEV (reference sequence). The CDR3 length is 15 residues.

J is TRBJ2-7 and V is TRBV29-1; with no DNA, the TCRdb D assignment of TRBD2 cannot be verified. Germline-derived CDR1 and CDR2 are SQVTM and ANQGSEA. The CDR3 is 14 residues long. The CDR3 here is CSVEEAGLYYEQYF.

V gene TRBV7-9 combines with J gene TRBJ1-5. The CDR3 loop spans 13 amino acids. Per the germline V gene, CDR1 is SEHNR and CDR2 is FQNEAQ (reference sequence). This chain's CDR3 is CASSSEGNQPQHF.

The chain carries TRBV19 and TRBJ2-7; the TCRdb D gene call, TRBD1, has no DNA to confirm it. Germline V gene lookup returns CDR1 LNHDA and CDR2 SQIVND (reference sequence). CDR3 length equals 14 residues. CDR3: CASSPGSFAYEQYF.

The chain uses TRBV29-1 and TRBJ2-3; as DNA is missing, the TRBD2 call by TCRdb cannot be tested. The CDR3 is 14 amino acids. Germline V CDR1 and CDR2: SQVTM, ANQGSEA. CDR3 amino acids: CSVEGSSRTDTQYF.

V gene TRBV5-1 combines with J gene TRBJ2-7; TCRdb names TRBD1, which stays unverified in the absence of DNA. Germline loops: CDR1 SGHRS, CDR2 YFSETQ. This CDR3 has 16 residues. This CDR3 is CASSLLVGERSYEQYF.

The rearrangement joins TRBV27 to TRBJ1-2; TCRdb selects TRBD1, and the lack of DNA leaves this call unchecked. The CDR3 loop spans 15 amino acids. Germline V gene lookup returns CDR1 MNHEY and CDR2 SMNVEV (reference sequence). CDR3 loop: CASSSSPPRKDGYTF.

The chain uses TRBV11-3 and TRBJ2-1; the TRBD1 assignment by TCRdb is unverifiable without DNA. Germline V lookup: CDR1 SGHNT, CDR2 YENEEA. The CDR3 runs 14 residues. CDR3 sequence: CASSSRDRTDEQFF.

The V call is TRBV7-3, the J call TRBJ2-1. The CDR3 sequence is 14 residues long. Germline V gene data show CDR1 as SGHTA and CDR2 as FQGTGA. The CDR3 reads CASGLAGSYNEQFF. Full variable domain (missing parts from reference TRBV7-3 and TRBJ2-1): GAGVSQTPSNKVTEKGKYVELRCDPISGHTALYWYRQSLGQGPEFLIYFQGTGAADDSGLPNDRFFAVRPEGSVSTLKIQRTERGDSAVYLCASGLAGSYNEQFFGPGTRLTVL.

The V gene is TRBV10-3, the J gene TRBJ1-1; with no DNA, the TCRdb D assignment of TRBD1 cannot be verified. This CDR3 is built from 15 residues. The germline gives CDR1 ENHRY, CDR2 SYGVKD. The CDR3 reads CAITRQGRENTEAFF.

The chain links TRBV6-2 or TRBV6-3 to TRBJ2-3. Looked up from germline, CDR1 is MNHEY and CDR2 is SVGEGT. The CDR3 has 16 amino acids. The CDR3 here is CASSYSGWTDPNTQYF.

This sequence joins TRBV7-8 and TRBJ2-2. The CDR3 consists of 13 residues. CDR1 is SGHVS, CDR2 FQNEAQ, per germline. CDR3 amino acids: CASILQNTGELFF. Based on the CDR3 plus reference TRBV7-8 and TRBJ2-2, the full variable domain is GAGVSQSPRYKVAKRGQDVALRCDPISGHVSLFWYQQALGQGPEFLTYFQNEAQLDKSGLPSDRFFAERPEGSVSTLKIQRTQQEDSAVYLCASILQNTGELFFGEGSRLTVL.

The chain uses TRBV7-6 and TRBJ1-1. Germline assignment: CDR1 SGHVS and CDR2 FNYEAQ. This CDR3 is 14 amino acids long. Here the CDR3 reads CASSSRDGEDEAFF. Full variable domain (outside the CDR3, taken from reference TRBV7-6 and TRBJ1-1): GAGVSQSPRYKVTKRGQDVALRCDPISGHVSLYWYRQALGQGPEFLTYFNYEAQQDKSGLPNDRFSAERPEGSISTLTIQRTEQRDSAMYRCASSSRDGEDEAFFGQGTRLTVV.

The rearrangement uses TRBV6-5 and TRBJ2-1; without DNA, the TCRdb call of TRBD2 cannot be checked. Germline V gene lookup returns CDR1 MNHEY and CDR2 SVGAGI. The length of the CDR3 is 15 residues. The CDR3 region is CASSHVAGGWNEQFF.

V gene TRBV5-1 combines with J gene TRBJ1-4; TCRdb returns TRBD1, unconfirmable since there is no DNA. Germline V CDR1 and CDR2: SGHRS, YFSETQ. This CDR3 spans 14 amino acids. CDR3 amino acids: CASSPDRGGEKLFF.

J is TRBJ2-3 and V is TRBV5-8; the TRBD2 assignment by TCRdb is unverifiable without DNA. CDR3 length equals 14 residues. CDR1 SGHTS and CDR2 YDEGEE come from the germline V gene. CDR3 region: CASSSGLGVNTQYF.